This TCR beta chain originates from a study of blood T cells in healthy people across ages. The germline CDR1 and CDR2 sequences are SQVTM and ANQGSEA. The CDR3 is 13 amino acids. V shed 7 bases and J shed 0 bases, with 11 bases lying between them. With a J-beta primer mix and a sample-barcoded 5' primer, a second PCR ran about 7 to 12 cycles. Each CDR3 protein gets one entry after TCRdb re-called the 5' RACE reads with MiXCR. This repertoire shows about 1,400,000 distinct CDR3 sequences, approximately 59% found once; its top ten account for more than 6%. The material sequenced was blood. The chain combines TRBV29-1 with TRBJ2-3; the D gene is possibly TRBD1 (6 bases). The TCR comes from a young man in good health. In DNA form, the CDR3 reads TGCAGCGCCAGACAGGATAGCACAGATACGCAGTATTTT. It codes for CSARQDSTDTQYF.